What follows are 26 T cell receptor beta chains derived from one specimen sequenced in a study of blood T cell repertoires in COVID-19. TCRdb's copy holds only in-frame clones and misses some; the assay was immunoSEQ multiplex PCR. The table records 100,000 to 120,000 clones, about 85% of them present only once. Sequenced input: peripheral blood. The receptors derive from a human donor in a cohort sampled during active COVID-19.

This clone was observed a single time. This chain connects TRBV18 to TRBJ2-3; 7 nucleotides line up with TRBD2. CDR1 KGHSH and CDR2 LQKENI come from the germline V gene. This CDR3 contains 15 residues. V shed 4 bases and J 1 base; nucleotides not matched to a gene: 5. The DNA of the CDR3 is TGTGCCAGCTCACTAATCGCGGGGGGCACAGATACGCAGTATTTT. It encodes CASSLIAGGTDTQYF.

This chain joins TRBV6-4 and TRBJ2-3, with 8 positions matching TRBD2. CDR1 and CDR2 from the germline V gene are MRHNA and SNTAGT. CDR3 length equals 15 residues. The J segment lost 1 base and the V segment lost 0 bases, leaving 0 bases of the junction unmatched. The CDR3 sequence: CASSDSRGGTDTQYF. In DNA, the CDR3 is TGTGCCAGCAGTGACTCGCGGGGGGGCACAGATACGCAGTATTTT.

The gene calls are TRBV3-1 (or the pseudogene TRBV3-2) and TRBJ2-2; 8 positions match TRBD1. This CDR3 is built from 16 residues. V shed 0 bases and J 7 bases; nucleotides not matched to a gene: 7. CDR1 is LGHDT, CDR2 YNNKEL, per germline (reference sequence). This CDR3 is CASSQDQGALIGELFF. In DNA, the CDR3 is TGTGCCAGCAGCCAAGACCAGGGGGCGTTAATCGGGGAGCTGTTTTTT.

The chain couples TRBV27 to TRBJ1-3; 8 bases fit TRBD1. The CDR3 totals 15 residues. Germline V gives CDR1 MNHEY, CDR2 SMNVEV (reference sequence). V trimming: 6 bases; J trimming: 2 bases; junction bases outside the gene matches: 6. CDR3 protein: CASSPGTGPGNTIYF. In nucleotides, the CDR3 is TGTGCCAGCAGCCCCGGGACAGGCCCTGGAAACACCATATATTTT.

The CDR3 reads CASSIGVGQTFRQPQHF. The CDR3 DNA reads TGTGCCAGTAGTATAGGAGTGGGACAGACTTTTCGTCAGCCCCAGCATTTT. The J gene is TRBJ1-5, the V gene TRBV19, with 7 bases aligning to TRBD1. Germline V gives CDR1 LNHDA, CDR2 SQIVND (reference sequence). The V segment lost 1 base and the J segment 6 bases; nucleotides outside the gene matches: 12. The CDR3 length is 17 residues.

The genes are TRBV30 and TRBJ1-4; D gene ambiguous. Germline V lookup: CDR1 GTSNPN, CDR2 SVGIG (reference sequence). This CDR3 has 12 amino acids. V was cut by 7 bases and J by 6 bases, with 12 bases left in between. In nucleotides, the CDR3 is TGTGCCTCCCGGAGCAGCCATGAAAAACTGTTTTTT. Its translation: CASRSSHEKLFF.

The rearrangement links TRBV2 to TRBJ1-6; D uncertain. The V and J ends lost 3 bases and 3 bases respectively, with 6 bases between them. CDR3 length: 14 residues. Germline loops: CDR1 SNHLY, CDR2 FYNNEI. The chain's CDR3 is CASSEAGYNSPLHF. The CDR3 region has the DNA TGTGCCAGCAGTGAGGCAGGCTATAATTCACCCCTCCACTTT. Complete variable domain (other parts from reference TRBV2 and TRBJ1-6): EPEVTQTPSHQVTQMGQEVILRCVPISNHLYFYWYRQILGQKVEFLVSFYNNEISEKSEIFDDQFSVERPDGSNFTLKIRSTKLEDSAMYFCASSEAGYNSPLHFGNGTRLTVT.

The rearrangement uses TRBV7-9 and TRBJ2-5, with D possibly TRBD2 on 6 matching bases. The V and J ends lost 5 bases and 1 base respectively, with 11 bases between them. The germline V gene has CDR1 SEHNR and CDR2 FQNEAQ (reference sequence). The CDR3 spans 14 residues. CDR3 coding DNA: TGTGCCAGCAGCAAGCCGGGACTCCAAGAGACCCAGTACTTC. Translated: CASSKPGLQETQYF.

A single count supports this clone. The chain couples TRBV3-1 (or the pseudogene TRBV3-2) to TRBJ1-1; a possible D gene is TRBD1 (6 bases). The CDR3 has 15 amino acids. Germline lookup yields CDR1 LGHDT and CDR2 YNNKEL (reference sequence). V lost 2 bases and J lost 5, with 15 bases in between. CDR3 in amino acids: CASSQSDTGSTEAFF. In DNA form, the CDR3 reads TGTGCCAGCAGCCAATCTGATACAGGGTCTACTGAAGCTTTCTTT.

The CDR3 here is CASSLDRNYGYTF. CDR3 sequence (DNA): TGTGCCAGCAGCTTAGACAGAAACTATGGCTACACCTTC. This chain links TRBV5-6 with TRBJ1-2, with D possibly TRBD1 on 5 matching bases. The germline V gene has CDR1 SGHDT and CDR2 YYEEEE. V gave up 2 bases and J gave up 2 bases, with 7 bases separating them. The CDR3 loop spans 13 amino acids.

The V gene is TRBV28, the J gene TRBJ1-4; D is possibly TRBD1 (6 bases). V gave up 4 bases and J gave up 7 bases, with 13 bases separating them. The CDR3 is 14 amino acids. Germline CDR1 and CDR2: MDHEN and SYDVKM. CDR3 sequence (DNA): TGTGCCAGCAGTTCTGGGCAGGGGTTTGAAAAACTGTTTTTT. It codes for CASSSGQGFEKLFF.

This chain joins TRBV6-5 and TRBJ1-2; D is perhaps TRBD1 (5 bases). The germline V gene encodes CDR1 MNHEY and CDR2 SVGAGI. V was shortened by 6 bases and J by 2 bases, with 16 bases between the two germline ends. The CDR3 consists of 15 residues. The chain's CDR3 is CASSPAGGLNYGYTF. The CDR3 DNA follows: TGTGCCAGCAGCCCCGCCGGGGGTCTCAACTATGGCTACACCTTC.

This clone was recorded only once. V gene TRBV24-1 combines with J gene TRBJ2-2, with D possibly TRBD1 on 5 matching bases. Germline values: CDR1 KGHDR, CDR2 SFDVKD. CDR3 length: 18 amino acids. The V end was cut by 4 bases, the J end by 0 bases, with 17 bases between. The CDR3 region has the DNA TGTGCCACCAGTGACCCTCTTGGACCAGGGCCGAACACCGGGGAGCTGTTTTTT. Amino acid sequence: CATSDPLGPGPNTGELFF.

This chain links TRBV28 with TRBJ2-1, with 7 bases matching TRBD1. V lost 5 bases to trimming and J lost 6 bases; unmatched junction nucleotides: 1. Germline CDR1 is MDHEN and CDR2 is SYDVKM. The CDR3 contains 12 residues. The CDR3 protein is CASSGQVNEQFF. In DNA, the CDR3 is TGTGCCAGCAGTGGACAGGTCAATGAGCAGTTCTTC.

The rearrangement links TRBV5-5 to TRBJ1-1; TRBD1 might be the D (5 bases). The V end was cut by 3 bases, the J end by 8 bases, with 11 bases between. Germline CDR1 reads SGHKS; CDR2 reads YYEKEE (reference sequence). This CDR3 is 12 amino acids long. The CDR3 here is CASSSPGGEAFF. Written as DNA, the CDR3 is TGTGCCAGCAGCTCCCCGGGGGGGGAAGCTTTCTTT.

This chain joins TRBV7-9 and TRBJ2-1, with D perhaps matching TRBD2 (5 bases). The V end lost 3 bases, the J end lost 7 bases, and 10 bases lay between the germline ends. The germline CDR1 and CDR2 sequences are SEHNR and FQNEAQ (reference sequence). The CDR3 loop spans 13 amino acids. CDR3 region: CASSFWGENEQFF. CDR3 DNA: TGTGCCAGCAGCTTTTGGGGAGAGAATGAGCAGTTCTTC.

The V gene is TRBV12-3 or TRBV12-4, the J gene TRBJ1-2; 9 bases map to TRBD1. V shed 6 bases, J shed 8 bases, and the junction held 7 bases outside the gene matches. The CDR3 runs to 13 residues. The CDR3, as DNA: TGTGCCAGCAGCCTACAGGGGGCCAAGGGCTACACCTTC. It specifies CASSLQGAKGYTF.

The rearrangement joins TRBV6-6 to TRBJ2-1, with 12 bases matching TRBD1. CDR1 and CDR2 from the germline V gene are MNHNY and SVGAGI (reference sequence). This CDR3 is built from 14 residues. The V gene end was trimmed by 6 bases and the J gene end by 8 bases; junction bases not matched to a gene: 5. The CDR3 DNA sequence: TGTGCCAGCAGGGGGGGACAGGGGGCATATGAGCAGTTCTTC. The encoded protein is CASRGGQGAYEQFF.

The chain uses TRBV7-2 and TRBJ2-3, with 8 nucleotides matching TRBD2. In germline, CDR1 is SGHTA, CDR2 FQGNSA. The CDR3 is 15 amino acids. V gave up 2 bases and J gave up 7 bases; unmatched junction bases: 8. The CDR3 reads CASSLSSGAGNTQYF. In nucleotides, the CDR3 is TGTGCCAGCAGCTTAAGTAGCGGGGCTGGGAATACGCAGTATTTT. The variable domain in full, completed from reference TRBV7-2 and TRBJ2-3, reads GAGVSQSPSNKVTEKGKDVELRCDPISGHTALYWYRQSLGQGLEFLIYFQGNSAPDKSGLPSDRFSAERTGGSVSTLTIQRTQQEDSAVYLCASSLSSGAGNTQYFGPGTRLTVL.

The genes are TRBV5-1 and TRBJ2-7; 10 bases fit TRBD1. V lost 0 bases to trimming and J lost 1 base; unmatched junction nucleotides: 1. This CDR3 is built from 15 residues. Germline CDR1 SGHRS, CDR2 YFSETQ. DNA of the CDR3: TGCGCCAGCAGCTTGGGACAGGGGGCTTCCTACGAGCAGTACTTC. Translation gives CASSLGQGASYEQYF.

This CDR3 reads CASSQGLAGDGNEQFF. The CDR3 region has the DNA TGCGCCAGCAGCCAAGGGCTAGCGGGAGATGGGAATGAGCAGTTCTTC. The chain links TRBV4-3 to TRBJ2-1, with 10 bases identical to TRBD2. The CDR3 contains 16 residues. Per germline, CDR1 LGHNA and CDR2 YSLEER. J was trimmed by 7 bases and V by 1 base; bases with no gene match: 7.

The chain uses TRBV28 and TRBJ2-2; 12 bases map to TRBD1. Germline-derived CDR1 and CDR2 are MDHEN and SYDVKM. With V trimmed by 3 bases and J by 8 bases, 13 bases remained unmatched. The CDR3 covers 18 residues. The CDR3 nucleotides are TGTGCCAGCAGTTTTAATTCTGGGACAGGGGGCGTTGGAGGGGAGCTGTTTTTT. Its translation: CASSFNSGTGGVGGELFF.

The V gene is TRBV9, the J gene TRBJ1-2; D might be TRBD1 (6 bases). This CDR3 contains 13 residues. Germline V gene data show CDR1 as SGDLS and CDR2 as YYNGEE. Trimming removed 6 bases at V and 3 bases at J, with 12 bases between. CDR3 in DNA: TGTGCCAGCACCGAACAGGGAGACTATGGCTACACCTTC. As protein: CASTEQGDYGYTF. Using reference TRBV9 and TRBJ1-2 for the parts outside the CDR3, the full variable domain is DSGVTQTPKHLITATGQRVTLRCSPRSGDLSVYWYQQSLDQGLQFLIQYYNGEERAKGNILERFSAQQFPDLHSELNLSSLELGDSALYFCASTEQGDYGYTFGSGTRLTVV.

This sequence joins TRBV3-1 (or the pseudogene TRBV3-2) and TRBJ2-2; unclear D gene. Germline V gene sequence: CDR1 LGHDT, CDR2 YNNKEL (reference sequence). The CDR3 runs 13 residues. Deletions cut 4 bases from V and 1 base from J, with 4 bases between. CDR3 amino acids: CASSLRNTGELFF. CDR3 sequence (DNA): TGTGCCAGCAGCCTGAGGAACACCGGGGAGCTGTTTTTT.

This clone was detected only a few times. The gene calls are TRBV6-2 or TRBV6-3 and TRBJ1-5, with TRBD1 identical over 10 bases. Germline V gene data show CDR1 as MNHEY and CDR2 as SVGEGT. Unmatched junction bases numbered 6, after V lost 4 bases and J lost 0 bases. The CDR3 runs 17 residues. The CDR3 reads CASSSLTGGFSNQPQHF. The CDR3 DNA is TGTGCCAGCAGTTCCCTGACAGGGGGCTTTAGCAATCAGCCCCAGCATTTT.

This clone was counted between two and nine times. This chain links TRBV9 with TRBJ2-4; the D gene is possibly TRBD1 (5 bases). The CDR3 is 15 amino acids. Trimming pared 3 bases from V and 2 bases from J, leaving 12 bases between. Germline V gives CDR1 SGDLS, CDR2 YYNGEE. DNA for the CDR3: TGTGCCAGCAGCGCCTCGACAGCGACCAAAAACATTCAGTACTTC. Translated: CASSASTATKNIQYF. The complete variable domain, with remaining parts taken from reference TRBV9 and TRBJ2-4, reads DSGVTQTPKHLITATGQRVTLRCSPRSGDLSVYWYQQSLDQGLQFLIQYYNGEERAKGNILERFSAQQFPDLHSELNLSSLELGDSALYFCASSASTATKNIQYFGAGTRLSVL.